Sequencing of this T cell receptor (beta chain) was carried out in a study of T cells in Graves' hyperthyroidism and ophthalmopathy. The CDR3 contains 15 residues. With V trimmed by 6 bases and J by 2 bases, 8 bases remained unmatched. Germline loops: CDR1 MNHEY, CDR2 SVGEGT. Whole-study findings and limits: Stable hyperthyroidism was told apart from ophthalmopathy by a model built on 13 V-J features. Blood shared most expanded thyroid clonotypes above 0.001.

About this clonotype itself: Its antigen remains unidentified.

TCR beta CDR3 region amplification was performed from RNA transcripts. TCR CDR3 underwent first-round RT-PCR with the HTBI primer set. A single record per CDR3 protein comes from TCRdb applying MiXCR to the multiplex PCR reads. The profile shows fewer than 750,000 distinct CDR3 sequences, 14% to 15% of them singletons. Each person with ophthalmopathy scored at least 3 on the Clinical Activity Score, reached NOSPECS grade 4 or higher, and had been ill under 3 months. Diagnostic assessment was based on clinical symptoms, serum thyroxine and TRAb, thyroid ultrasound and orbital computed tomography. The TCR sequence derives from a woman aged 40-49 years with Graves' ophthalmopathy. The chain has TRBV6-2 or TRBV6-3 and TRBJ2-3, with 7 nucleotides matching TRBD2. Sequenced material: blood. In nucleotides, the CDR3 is TGTGCCAGCAGCCTTCTCGGGGACTACACAGATACGCAGTATTTT. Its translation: CASSLLGDYTDTQYF.